The 7 T cell receptor beta chains below all came from one sample that was sequenced in a study of human CD4 T cells and Enterobacteriaceae. The data were produced by immunoSEQ multiplex PCR, yet TCRdb's version contains in-frame clones alone and is incomplete. The repertoire holds about 29,000 clones, approximately 82% seen once, with around 1.7% in the top ten. Memory CD4+ T cells were sorted as all CD4+ cells except CD45RA+CCR7+CD95- naive cells, over 98% pure. Sequenced input: memory CD4+ T cells from blood. These receptors were obtained from a human donor in good health.

By share, this clone ranks as medium-sized. This rearrangement joins TRBV7-9 to TRBJ1-5, with 7 bases lining up with TRBD1. The length of the CDR3 is 16 residues. Germline V gene data show CDR1 as SEHNR and CDR2 as FQNEAQ (reference sequence). With 4 bases clipped from V and 0 bases from J, the junction kept 6 bases outside the gene matches. The DNA of the CDR3 is TGTGCCAGCAGCTCCGGGACAGAATTTAGCAATCAGCCCCAGCATTTT. Translated, it gives CASSSGTEFSNQPQHF.

The chain is built from TRBV7-3 and TRBJ2-1; a weak D match, TRBD1 (7 bases). Trimming stripped 5 bases from V and 7 bases from J, with 15 bases between. This CDR3 is 14 amino acids long. The germline V gene encodes CDR1 SGHTA and CDR2 FQGTGA. The CDR3 spells CASSSQGGRNEQFF. For the CDR3, the DNA is TGTGCCAGCAGCAGTCAGGGGGGTAGAAATGAGCAGTTCTTC.

V gene TRBV5-4 combines with J gene TRBJ2-3; weak D call: TRBD1 (5 bases). This CDR3 has 14 residues. Trimming left V 0 bases short and J 4 bases short, with 9 bases between. Germline V gives CDR1 SGHNT, CDR2 YYREEE (reference sequence). CDR3 loop: CASSLEGAPDTQYF. The DNA of the CDR3 is TGTGCCAGCAGCTTGGAAGGGGCCCCAGATACGCAGTATTTT.

CDR3 in amino acids: CASSIQVNTEAFF. The CDR3 DNA is TGTGCCAGCAGTATACAGGTTAACACTGAAGCTTTCTTT. V is TRBV6-4 and J is TRBJ1-1; D might be TRBD1 (5 bases). CDR1 is MRHNA, CDR2 SNTAGT, per germline. This CDR3 region has 13 residues. Trimming shortened V by 5 bases and J by 2 bases, and 9 bases separated the two germline ends.

This rearrangement joins TRBV5-1 to TRBJ2-1; weak D call: TRBD1 (7 bases). V dropped 0 bases and J dropped 10 bases, with 17 bases sitting between them. This CDR3 region has 15 residues. Germline V gene sequence: CDR1 SGHRS, CDR2 YFSETQ. CDR3 in amino acids: CASSLGAGGLEEQFF. The DNA for the CDR3 is TGCGCCAGCAGCTTGGGCGCAGGGGGGTTGGAAGAGCAGTTCTTC. Variable domain in full (rest from reference TRBV5-1 and TRBJ2-1): KAGVTQTPRYLIKTRGQQVTLSCSPISGHRSVSWYQQTPGQGLQFLFEYFSETQRNKGNFPGRFSGRQFSNSRSEMNVSTLELGDSALYLCASSLGAGGLEEQFFGPGTRLTVL.

This clone occurred once. V usage is TRBV7-9 and J usage is TRBJ1-2, with 9 bases identical to TRBD1. This CDR3 region has 16 residues. Looked up from germline, CDR1 is SEHNR and CDR2 is FQNEAQ (reference sequence). The V and J ends lost 3 bases and 6 bases, in that order; junction bases with no gene match: 11. CDR3 amino acids: CASSLAGTGPSHGYTF. The CDR3 DNA sequence: TGTGCCAGCAGCTTGGCCGGGACAGGGCCATCCCATGGCTACACCTTC.

This clone was seen a few times. This chain connects TRBV5-5 to TRBJ1-4; 8 bases agree with TRBD1. CDR3 length equals 14 residues. In germline, CDR1 is SGHKS, CDR2 YYEKEE (reference sequence). The ends lost 6 bases at V and 7 bases at J; junction bases unmatched: 8. The CDR3, as DNA: TGTGCCAGCAATACCGGACAGGGCGGTGAAAAACTGTTTTTT. It specifies CASNTGQGGEKLFF.